Presented here are 24 T cell receptor beta chains from one specimen sequenced in a study of early T cells in non-severe SARS-CoV-2 infection. TCRdb itself ran the 5' RACE reads through MiXCR, one entry per CDR3 protein. The sample holds over 85,000 distinct CDR3 sequences; about 12% are singletons and the top ten take less than 4.5%. This specimen consisted of whole blood, obtained at baseline. These receptors were obtained from an adult who was a healthcare worker with PCR-confirmed SARS-CoV-2 infection or an uninfected control (not recorded which).

This clonotype was observed a handful of times. This chain uses TRBV3-1 with TRBJ1-1, with a tentative D call TRBD1 (6 bases). Germline V CDR1 and CDR2: LGHDT, YNNKEL (reference sequence). V gave up 1 base and J gave up 4 bases, with 10 bases separating them. The CDR3 has 14 residues. DNA for the CDR3: TGTGCCAGCAGCCAAGGGGGGCAAGGCACTGAAGCTTTCTTT. Amino acid sequence: CASSQGGQGTEAFF. Complete variable domain (other parts from reference TRBV3-1 and TRBJ1-1): DTAVSQTPKYLVTQMGNDKSIKCEQNLGHDTMYWYKQDSKKFLKIMFSYNNKELIINETVPNRFSPKSPDKAHLNLHINSLELGDSAVYFCASSQGGQGTEAFFGQGTRLTVV.

This clonotype was seen a few times. V usage is TRBV4-2 and J usage is TRBJ2-3; 9 nucleotides match TRBD2. Germline lookup yields CDR1 LGHNA and CDR2 YNFKEQ. J was trimmed by 0 bases and V by 3 bases; bases with no gene match: 7. The CDR3 extends over 17 amino acids. This CDR3 reads CASSQGVAGESTDTQYF. DNA of the CDR3: TGTGCCAGCAGCCAGGGTGTAGCGGGGGAAAGCACAGATACGCAGTATTTT.

This clonotype was picked up a small number of times. The V and J genes are TRBV12-5 and TRBJ2-3; D not resolved. The CDR3 is 13 amino acids. Trimming pared 5 bases from V and 2 bases from J, leaving 8 bases between. Germline CDR1 LGHNT, CDR2 FRNRAP. CDR3 bases: TGTGCTAGTGGTCCTAGGATCACAGATACGCAGTATTTT. Its translation is CASGPRITDTQYF. The entire variable domain, with the rest obtained from reference TRBV12-5 and TRBJ2-3, is as follows: DARVTQTPRHKVTEMGQEVTMRCQPILGHNTVFWYRQTMMQGLELLAYFRNRAPLDDSGMPKDRFSAEMPDATLATLKIQPSEPRDSAVYFCASGPRITDTQYFGPGTRLTVL.

This clonotype came up a few times. The rearrangement uses TRBV9 and TRBJ2-6; D possibly corresponds to TRBD1 (6 bases). The V gene lost 1 base and the J gene lost 0 bases, with 11 bases spanning the gap. The length of the CDR3 is 17 residues. Germline V gene sequence: CDR1 SGDLS, CDR2 YYNGEE. In nucleotides, the CDR3 is TGTGCCAGCAGCGTAAGGACAGCACCCTCTGGGGCCAACGTCCTGACTTTC. Protein sequence: CASSVRTAPSGANVLTF.

This clonotype was picked up a small number of times. The CDR3 is CASSLREPMNEQFF. For the CDR3, the DNA is TGTGCCAGCAGTTTACGAGAGCCGATGAATGAGCAGTTCTTC. The V call is TRBV27, the J call TRBJ2-1; D gene uncertain. Per the germline V gene, CDR1 is MNHEY and CDR2 is SMNVEV (reference sequence). The CDR3 covers 14 residues. Between the trimmed V and J ends, which lost 2 bases and 7 bases, there was a span of 12 bases.

The rearrangement links TRBV20-1 to TRBJ1-1, with D maybe TRBD1 (5 bases). CDR1 is DFQATT and CDR2 is SNEGSKA in the germline V gene (reference sequence). V lost 2 bases, J lost 4 bases, and 11 bases lay in between. The CDR3 has 13 residues. The CDR3 nucleotides are TGCAGTGCTAGAAGGGCAGGGCTCACTGAAGCTTTCTTT. It yields the protein CSARRAGLTEAFF.

This clonotype showed up just a few times. The V and J genes are TRBV13 and TRBJ2-5, with D perhaps matching TRBD2 (6 bases). The V gene's germline CDR1 is PRHDT and CDR2 FYEKMQ (reference sequence). The CDR3 spans 15 residues. V lost 5 bases and J 1 base, leaving 14 bases between the germline ends. CDR3 region: CASSPRRASQETQYF. The CDR3 DNA follows: TGTGCCAGCAGCCCCAGGAGGGCCTCCCAAGAGACCCAGTACTTC.

This clonotype was observed a few times. The chain has TRBV5-1 and TRBJ2-2; 9 positions match TRBD1. Germline loops: CDR1 SGHRS, CDR2 YFSETQ. J lost 5 bases, V lost 3 bases, and 5 bases had no gene match. CDR3 size: 15 residues. CDR3 amino acids: CASSSGDRDTGELFF. The CDR3, as DNA: TGCGCCAGCAGCTCCGGGGACAGGGATACCGGGGAGCTGTTTTTT.

This clonotype appeared a few times. This rearrangement joins TRBV24-1 to TRBJ2-6; D call uncertain. The V gene lost 4 bases and the J gene lost 1 base, with 13 bases spanning the gap. Per the germline V gene, CDR1 is KGHDR and CDR2 is SFDVKD. The CDR3 runs 17 residues. CDR3 coding DNA: TGTGCCACCAGTGAATCGCTACACGGGTCTGGGGCCAACGTCCTGACTTTC. Translated: CATSESLHGSGANVLTF.

This clonotype showed up just a few times. The chain links TRBV2 to TRBJ1-2, with 7 nucleotides matching TRBD1. With V trimmed by 7 bases and J by 4 bases, 9 bases remained unmatched. The germline V gene encodes CDR1 SNHLY and CDR2 FYNNEI. The CDR3 extends over 14 amino acids. CDR3 coding DNA: TGTGCCAGCACAGGGGGTGAAATATTCTATGGCTACACCTTC. Translation gives CASTGGEIFYGYTF.

The gene calls are TRBV20-1 and TRBJ2-3, with TRBD2 matching 9 bases. Losses at the gene ends were 0 bases for V and 7 bases for J; bases not matched to a gene: 8. The CDR3 totals 15 residues. In germline, CDR1 is DFQATT, CDR2 SNEGSKA (reference sequence). The CDR3 is CSARDLSGSPYTQYF. In DNA, the CDR3 is TGCAGTGCTAGAGATCTTAGCGGGAGCCCCTATACGCAGTATTTT.

This rearrangement joins TRBV2 to TRBJ2-3; a possible D gene is TRBD2 (5 bases). Trimming cost V 3 bases and J 1 base, with 11 bases left between them. Germline CDR1 reads SNHLY; CDR2 reads FYNNEI. The CDR3 contains 15 residues. CDR3 sequence reads: CASSEGSVGTDTQYF. DNA for the CDR3: TGTGCCAGCAGTGAGGGGAGTGTGGGCACAGATACGCAGTATTTT.

This clonotype showed up just a few times. The gene calls are TRBV5-4 and TRBJ2-1; possibly TRBD1 or TRBD2 for D (5 bases each). The V gene's germline CDR1 is SGHNT and CDR2 YYREEE (reference sequence). V lost 4 bases and J lost 7, with 21 bases in between. CDR3 length equals 16 residues. CDR3 in DNA: TGTGCCAGCAGCCGTGGGGGAGAGGTTGAAGGGAATGAGCAGTTCTTC. Encoded protein: CASSRGGEVEGNEQFF.

This clonotype was picked up many times. This chain's CDR3 is CATSDARGAGEQFF. For the CDR3, the DNA is TGTGCCACCAGTGATGCCAGGGGAGCGGGTGAGCAGTTCTTC. The chain combines TRBV24-1 with TRBJ2-1; D is perhaps TRBD1 or TRBD2 (6 bases each). The V end was cut by 3 bases, the J end by 9 bases, with 14 bases between. From germline, CDR1 is KGHDR and CDR2 SFDVKD. The CDR3 is 14 amino acids.

This clonotype was detected a few times. The chain joins TRBV3-1 to TRBJ2-1; 15 positions match TRBD2. The CDR3 extends over 18 amino acids. CDR1 is LGHDT and CDR2 is YNNKEL in the germline V gene (reference sequence). V lost 1 base and J lost 4; bases outside the gene matches: 5. As DNA, the CDR3 is TGTGCCAGCAGCCAAGGGACTAGCGGGAGGGCCATATACAATGAGCAGTTCTTC. Protein sequence: CASSQGTSGRAIYNEQFF.

In its sample, this clonotype was seen many times. This chain connects TRBV5-1 to TRBJ1-1, with D unclear. The V end lost 0 bases, the J end lost 0 bases, and 9 bases lay between the germline ends. Germline values: CDR1 SGHRS, CDR2 YFSETQ. This CDR3 spans 15 amino acids. CDR3 protein: CASSLVRDMNTEAFF. DNA for the CDR3: TGCGCCAGCAGCTTGGTGCGGGATATGAACACTGAAGCTTTCTTT.

The chain joins TRBV10-3 to TRBJ1-6; D unclear. CDR1 and CDR2 from the germline V gene are ENHRY and SYGVKD. The CDR3 sequence is 13 residues long. Trimming pared 2 bases from V and 9 bases from J, leaving 8 bases between. DNA for the CDR3: TGTGCCATCAGTGAGAACCCCCTTTCACCCCTCCACTTT. Its translation is CAISENPLSPLHF.

The V call is TRBV27, the J call TRBJ1-1; 7 nucleotides align to TRBD1. The trim removed 4 bases at V and 4 bases at J, leaving 9 bases unmatched. The CDR3 spans 15 residues. Germline V CDR1 and CDR2: MNHEY, SMNVEV (reference sequence). In nucleotides, the CDR3 is TGTGCCAGCAGTTCAAGACAGGGAAGGGGCACTGAAGCTTTCTTT. It specifies CASSSRQGRGTEAFF.

The V and J genes are TRBV6-1 and TRBJ2-7; 8 bases fit TRBD1. V shed 5 bases and J 2 bases; nucleotides not matched to a gene: 5. The CDR3 is 14 residues long. The germline V gene has CDR1 MNHNS and CDR2 SASEGT. The CDR3 bases are TGTGCCAGCAGTCCATGGACAGGGACCTACGAGCAGTACTTC. This codes for CASSPWTGTYEQYF.

A few counts support this clonotype. CDR3 protein: CSASSGARLIGTDTQYF. DNA of the CDR3: TGCAGTGCTAGTTCGGGGGCAAGGTTGATAGGTACAGATACGCAGTATTTT. The V call is TRBV20-1, the J call TRBJ2-3; D is possibly TRBD1 or TRBD2 (6 bases each). The CDR3 has 17 residues. Deletions cut 3 bases from V and 3 bases from J, with 22 bases between. Germline lookup yields CDR1 DFQATT and CDR2 SNEGSKA (reference sequence).

This clonotype came up a few times. The V call is TRBV9, the J call TRBJ2-1; no clear D gene. The V and J ends lost 4 bases and 3 bases respectively, with 14 bases between them. The CDR3 is 15 amino acids. Germline V gives CDR1 SGDLS, CDR2 YYNGEE. The CDR3 reads CASSPGVYNYNEQFF. The DNA of the CDR3 is TGTGCCAGCAGCCCCGGCGTGTATAACTACAATGAGCAGTTCTTC.

This sequence joins TRBV19 and TRBJ1-3, with D possibly matching TRBD1 (6 bases). V lost 4 bases, J lost 12 bases, and 22 bases lay in between. Germline lookup yields CDR1 LNHDA and CDR2 SQIVND (reference sequence). The CDR3 extends over 15 amino acids. As DNA, the CDR3 is TGTGCCAGTAGTAGCAGGGCCCAGGGGCCCGTCGACATATATTTT. This encodes CASSSRAQGPVDIYF.

The chain links TRBV7-2 to TRBJ2-3, with TRBD2 matching over 7 bases. This CDR3 is 13 amino acids long. The germline V gene has CDR1 SGHTA and CDR2 FQGNSA. The J segment lost 5 bases and the V segment lost 6 bases, leaving 5 bases of the junction unmatched. CDR3 in DNA: TGTGCCAGCAGTCCAACGGGGGGAGATACGCAGTATTTT. Amino acid sequence: CASSPTGGDTQYF.

V and J are TRBV7-9 and TRBJ2-3, with D possibly being TRBD1 (6 bases). Germline CDR1 is SEHNR and CDR2 is FQNEAQ (reference sequence). There are 13 residues in the CDR3. V dropped 5 bases and J dropped 3 bases, with 9 bases sitting between them. The CDR3 loop is CASSAGTTDTQYF. Written as DNA, the CDR3 is TGTGCCAGCAGCGCCGGGACAACAGATACGCAGTATTTT.